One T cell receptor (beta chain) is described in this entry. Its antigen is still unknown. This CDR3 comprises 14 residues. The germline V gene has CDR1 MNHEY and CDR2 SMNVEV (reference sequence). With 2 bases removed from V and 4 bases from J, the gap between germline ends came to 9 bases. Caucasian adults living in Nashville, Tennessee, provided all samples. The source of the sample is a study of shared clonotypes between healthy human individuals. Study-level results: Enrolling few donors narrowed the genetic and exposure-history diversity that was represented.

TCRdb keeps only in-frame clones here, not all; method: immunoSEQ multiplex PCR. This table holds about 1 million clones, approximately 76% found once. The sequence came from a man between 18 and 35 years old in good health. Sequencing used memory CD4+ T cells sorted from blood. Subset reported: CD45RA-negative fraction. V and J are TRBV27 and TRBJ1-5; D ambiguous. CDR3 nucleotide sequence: TGTGCCAGCAGTTTAAGGGAACAAAATCAGCCCCAGCATTTT. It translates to CASSLREQNQPQHF.